A selection of T cell receptor beta chains follows, all from one sample in a study of CD8 T cells in ankylosing spondylitis. TCRdb re-derived calls from the 5' RACE reads in MiXCR, one entry per CDR3 protein. The sample records some 95,000 distinct CDR3 sequences, around 9.4% being singletons. Sequencing was carried out using blood, either unsorted or a sorted T cell fraction (not recorded which). The receptors were sampled from a male donor with ankylosing spondylitis or in good health (not recorded which). Each CDR3 is given with its conserved first and last residue. The order of the fields is clone size, J gene, V gene, D gene, CDR3 protein, CDR3 DNA. A D gene is named only where the DNA matches it firmly. Size is stated for part of the rows, as once, few or many counts, or as a class when the clone is expanded.

.,TRBJ2-7,TRBV19,.,CASSIGGGGYEQYF,TGTGCCAGTAGTATAGGTGGCGGTGGCTACGAGCAGTACTTC
once,TRBJ2-3,TRBV9,TRBD2,CASSVLVGGSTDTQYF,TGTGCCAGCAGCGTTTTGGTCGGGGGGAGCACAGATACGCAGTATTTT
many,TRBJ2-5,TRBV27,.,CASSLGLGETQYF,TGTGCCAGCAGTTTGGGGTTGGGAGAGACCCAGTACTTC
many,TRBJ2-1,TRBV5-1,TRBD2,CASSLQSGGYNEQFF,TGCGCCAGCAGCCTCCAGAGCGGGGGCTACAATGAGCAGTTCTTC
.,TRBJ2-7,TRBV5-1,TRBD2,CASSGTSGESF,TGCGCCAGCAGCGGAACTAGCGGGGAGTCCTTC
many,TRBJ1-5,TRBV7-8,.,CASSPGPGGPIYNQPQHF,TGTGCCAGCAGCCCCGGCCCGGGGGGGCCCATCTACAATCAGCCCCAGCATTTT
many,TRBJ2-3,TRBV20-1,.,CSADVPERDTQYF,TGCAGTGCCGACGTACCAGAACGGGATACGCAGTATTTT
few,TRBJ2-7,TRBV4-2,.,CASSQIGRGTYEQYF,TGTGCCAGCAGCCAAATCGGACGGGGGACCTACGAGCAGTACTTC
many,TRBJ2-7,TRBV3-1,TRBD1,CASSQSGGQGVYEQYF,TGTGCCAGCAGCCAATCCGGGGGACAGGGTGTGTACGAGCAGTACTTC
many,TRBJ2-7,TRBV2,.,CASMGPAYEQYF,TGTGCCAGCATGGGACCAGCCTACGAGCAGTACTTC
many,TRBJ2-3,TRBV30,.,CAWISRADTQYF,TGTGCCTGGATCTCTAGAGCAGATACGCAGTATTTT
.,TRBJ2-7,TRBV9,TRBD1,CASTPTGGGEQYF,TGTGCCAGCACTCCCACAGGGGGCGGCGAGCAGTACTTC
many,TRBJ1-1,TRBV15,.,CATSRDGDTEAFF,TGTGCCACCAGCAGAGATGGAGACACTGAAGCTTTCTTT
many,TRBJ1-5,TRBV27,TRBD1,CASSLGTGPNQPQHF,TGTGCCAGCAGCCTGGGGACAGGGCCCAATCAGCCCCAGCATTTT
many,TRBJ2-3,TRBV7-3,.,CASSLAANPADTQYF,TGTGCCAGCAGTTTGGCAGCTAATCCAGCAGATACGCAGTATTTT
many,TRBJ1-1,TRBV14,TRBD1,CASSPSGTGGTAFF,TGTGCCAGCAGCCCGTCCGGGACAGGGGGCACAGCTTTCTTT
many,TRBJ2-1,TRBV12-3/TRBV12-4,TRBD2,CASISGTMDNEQFF,TGTGCCAGCATCTCCGGGACTATGGACAATGAGCAGTTCTTC
once,TRBJ2-7,TRBV6-1,.,CASRLSGTVGREQYF,TGTGCCAGCAGACTTTCGGGAACAGTAGGCCGCGAGCAGTACTTC
few,TRBJ2-7,TRBV29-1,.,CSARDGTSYEQYF,TGCAGCGCCCGGGACGGGACCTCCTACGAGCAGTACTTC
many,TRBJ1-4,TRBV12-3/TRBV12-4,.,CASSLLSQGLEKLFF,TGTGCCAGCAGTTTACTTAGCCAGGGTTTAGAAAAACTGTTTTTT
many,TRBJ2-5,TRBV9,.,CASSPRGNQETQYF,TGTGCCAGCAGCCCTCGGGGAAACCAAGAGACCCAGTACTTC
many,TRBJ2-3,TRBV10-3,.,CAISGMTATTDTQYF,TGTGCCATCAGTGGAATGACAGCTACCACAGATACGCAGTATTTT